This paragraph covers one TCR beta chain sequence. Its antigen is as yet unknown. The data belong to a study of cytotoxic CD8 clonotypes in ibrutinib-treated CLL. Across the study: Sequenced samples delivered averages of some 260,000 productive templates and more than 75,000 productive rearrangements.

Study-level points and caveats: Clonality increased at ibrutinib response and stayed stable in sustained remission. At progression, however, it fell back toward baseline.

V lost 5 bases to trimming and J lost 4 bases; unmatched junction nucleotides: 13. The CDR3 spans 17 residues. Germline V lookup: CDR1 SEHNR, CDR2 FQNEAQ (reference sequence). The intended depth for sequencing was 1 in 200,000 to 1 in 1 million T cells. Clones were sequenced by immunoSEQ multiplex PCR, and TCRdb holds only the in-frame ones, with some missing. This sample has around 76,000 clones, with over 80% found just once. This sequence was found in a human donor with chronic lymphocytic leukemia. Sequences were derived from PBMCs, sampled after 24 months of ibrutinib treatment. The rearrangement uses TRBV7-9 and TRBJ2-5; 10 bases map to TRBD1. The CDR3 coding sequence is TGTGCCAGCAGCCCACGGGGGACAGGGGTTAAGGGAGAGACCCAGTACTTC. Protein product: CASSPRGTGVKGETQYF. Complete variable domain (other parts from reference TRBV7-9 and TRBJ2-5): DTGVSQNPRHKITKRGQNVTFRCDPISEHNRLYWYRQTLGQGPEFLTYFQNEAQLEKSRLLSDRFSAERPKGSFSTLEIQRTEQGDSAMYLCASSPRGTGVKGETQYFGPGTRLLVL.